This T cell receptor (beta chain) was recorded in a study of T cells in pancreatic ductal adenocarcinoma. Study-wide results and limits: Tumor-versus-blood clonality comparisons may be biased toward lower tumor diversity. The resected pancreatic cancer cohort was biased toward the minority with early-stage disease. Tumor and blood clonality did not differ significantly, about 0.1 versus 0.07.

No neoadjuvant therapy was given to the selected pancreatic ductal adenocarcinoma patients before their surgery. The protocol was immunoSEQ multiplex PCR, while the TCRdb copy is restricted to in-frame clones and leaves out a portion. Found here are around 94,000 clones, roughly 96% of them singletons; the top ten hold roughly 3.1%. Remarks on this clone: The target antigen is unknown.

V lost 8 bases and J lost 3; bases outside the gene matches: 8. In germline, CDR1 is MNHNY, CDR2 SVGAGI (reference sequence). The CDR3 is made up of 14 amino acids. This receptor was obtained from a human donor with pancreatic ductal adenocarcinoma. Sequences were obtained from PBMCs. J is TRBJ2-7 and V is TRBV6-6; 9 bases are shared with TRBD1. CDR3 region: CASGKGTGSYEQYF. The CDR3 DNA reads as TGTGCCAGCGGGAAAGGGACAGGGAGCTACGAGCAGTACTTC.